This T cell receptor beta chain is drawn from a study of neoadjuvant anti-PD-1 for oral cavity cancer. Overall study results and limits: Treg/Th17 ratio rose with pretreatment blood and fell with post-treatment tumor TCRbeta clonality.

Patients had HPV-negative, locally advanced oral cavity squamous cell carcinoma. Note on this clone: The antigen is undetermined.

The data were produced by immunoSEQ multiplex PCR, yet TCRdb's version contains in-frame clones alone and is incomplete. The sample lists under 7,500 clones; roughly 49% were seen once. V lost 6 bases and J 0 bases, leaving 8 bases between the germline ends. Germline loops: CDR1 SGDLS, CDR2 YYNGEE. The CDR3 runs to 13 residues. The sample consisted of tumor tissue, taken before nivolumab (anti-PD-1) treatment. This sequence was found in a person aged 35 to 85 with oral cavity squamous cell carcinoma. The rearrangement uses TRBV9 and TRBJ2-3; D is unclear. For the CDR3, the DNA is TGTGCCAGCAACGTGGTAAGCACAGATACGCAGTATTTT. Translated: CASNVVSTDTQYF.